The rows below give T cell receptor beta chains drawn from one sample of a study of blood T cells in healthy people across ages. MiXCR was run by TCRdb on the 5' RACE reads, yielding one entry per CDR3 protein. The repertoire holds some 1.7 million distinct CDR3 sequences, with under 30% as singletons. What was sequenced was blood. The receptor source for this set is a woman aged 30 to 39 in good health. Each CDR3 is given with its conserved first and last residue. D genes are given only for firm matches. Rows give clone size only sometimes, using once, few, many, or a class for an expanded clone.

J: TRBJ2-7
V: TRBV29-1
size: few
D: TRBD2
DNA: TGCAGCGCCGGAACTACTAGCGGGGGGTACGAGCAGTACTTC
CDR3: CSAGTTSGGYEQYF

J: TRBJ2-1
V: TRBV11-2
size: -
D: TRBD2
DNA: TGTGCCAGCAGCCCGCTAGCGGGGGGCTTAATAATAAGCCAGTTCTTC
CDR3: CASSPLAGGLIISQFF

J: TRBJ2-3
V: TRBV6-1
size: many
D: -
DNA: TGTGCCAGCAGGAATAACCGGGACCCGTCCACAGATACGCAGTATTTT
CDR3: CASRNNRDPSTDTQYF

J: TRBJ1-1
V: TRBV6-6
size: -
D: TRBD1
DNA: TGTGCCAGCAGTTACGGGGGGACAGGGGGCGCGGTAACTGAAGCTTTCTTT
CDR3: CASSYGGTGGAVTEAFF

J: TRBJ2-7
V: TRBV29-1
size: many
D: TRBD1
DNA: TGCAGCGTTGAACACCCGACAGGGAAGGACGAGCAGTACTTC
CDR3: CSVEHPTGKDEQYF

J: TRBJ1-6
V: TRBV10-2
size: few
D: TRBD1
DNA: TGCGCCAGCAGTGAAATTGACAGGGGGCAGGGGGCCCTCCACTTT
CDR3: CASSEIDRGQGALHF

J: TRBJ2-2
V: TRBV6-5
size: -
D: TRBD2
DNA: TGTGCCAGCAGTTACTCCCGGACAACGACTAGCGGGAGGGCCCCGGCCGGGGAGCTGTTTTTT
CDR3: CASSYSRTTTSGRAPAGELFF

J: TRBJ2-1
V: TRBV7-9
size: -
D: -
DNA: TGTGCCAGCAGCCCCCCGGCAGGTCGGGTACAGACCCAGTTCTTC
CDR3: CASSPPAGRVQTQFF

J: TRBJ1-3
V: TRBV19
size: -
D: -
DNA: TGTGCCGGTAGTATCTTGGGGACACCAGAGGAAAACACCATATATTTT
CDR3: CAGSILGTPEENTIYF

J: TRBJ2-1
V: TRBV7-3
size: -
D: TRBD2
DNA: TGTGCCAGCAGCCCAGCCGTCGGGGGGTACAATGAGCAGTTCTTC
CDR3: CASSPAVGGYNEQFF

J: TRBJ2-1
V: TRBV5-1
size: few
D: TRBD1
DNA: TGCGCCAGCAGCTACGAGACAGGGAGCTCCTACAATGAGCAGTTCTTC
CDR3: CASSYETGSSYNEQFF

J: TRBJ2-7
V: TRBV21-1
size: -
D: -
DNA: TGTGCCAGCAGCAAAGAATCTGGGACAGGTCTCTGCGAGCAGTACTTC
CDR3: CASSKESGTGLCEQYF

J: TRBJ2-2
V: TRBV29-1
size: -
D: -
DNA: TGCAGCGTTGAAGCCGGGAGCGACACCGGGGAGCTGTTTTTT
CDR3: CSVEAGSDTGELFF

J: TRBJ2-1
V: TRBV18
size: -
D: TRBD2
DNA: TGTGCCAGCTCACCAGGACTAGCGAATTACAATGAGCAGTTCTTC
CDR3: CASSPGLANYNEQFF

J: TRBJ1-4
V: TRBV12-3/TRBV12-4
size: -
D: -
DNA: TGTGCCAGCAGCCGGGCGGCAGGGATGACTGAAAAACTGTTTTTT
CDR3: CASSRAAGMTEKLFF

J: TRBJ2-7
V: TRBV29-1
size: -
D: TRBD2
DNA: TGCAGCGCCCTCGGGACTAGCCGGGACGAGCAGTACTTC
CDR3: CSALGTSRDEQYF

J: TRBJ2-7
V: TRBV13
size: few
D: -
DNA: TGTGCCAGTGAGACTAGCAGGGGCTCGGAGGGGGGTGAGCAGTACTTC
CDR3: CASETSRGSEGGEQYF

J: TRBJ2-7
V: TRBV7-2
size: many
D: -
DNA: TGTGCCAGCAGCTTAGCCGGGACGGAGTCCTACGAGCAGTACTTC
CDR3: CASSLAGTESYEQYF

J: TRBJ2-7
V: TRBV12-5
size: -
D: -
DNA: TGTGCTAGTGGTTTGGTACTAAGGCCCTGGGAGCAGTACTTC
CDR3: CASGLVLRPWEQYF

J: TRBJ2-5
V: TRBV3-1
size: -
D: TRBD1
DNA: TGTGCCAGCGGCCAAGAAGGGACAGGTTGGGGGGAGACCCAGTACTTC
CDR3: CASGQEGTGWGETQYF

J: TRBJ2-1
V: TRBV20-1
size: few
D: -
DNA: TGCAGTGCTACAGATACACGACCCTACAATGAGCAGTTCTTC
CDR3: CSATDTRPYNEQFF

J: TRBJ2-1
V: TRBV27
size: few
D: TRBD2
DNA: TGTGCCAGCAGTTGGGGGGGGGACCGCAATGAGCAGTTCTTC
CDR3: CASSWGGDRNEQFF

J: TRBJ1-1
V: TRBV19
size: -
D: -
DNA: TGTGCCAGTAGTATGAGACAGCCTATGAACACTGAAGCTTTCTTT
CDR3: CASSMRQPMNTEAFF

J: TRBJ1-2
V: TRBV7-3
size: many
D: -
DNA: TGTGCCAGCAGCTTAACGTACGGGGACCGCTATGGCTACACCTTC
CDR3: CASSLTYGDRYGYTF

J: TRBJ2-2
V: TRBV29-1
size: few
D: TRBD2
DNA: TGCAGCGGAGAGCGGGAGTCCGGGGAGCTGTTTTTT
CDR3: CSGERESGELFF

J: TRBJ2-6
V: TRBV28
size: few
D: TRBD1
DNA: TGTGCCAGCAGTTTGTTGACAGGGCTGGATGGGGCCAACGTCCTGACTTTC
CDR3: CASSLLTGLDGANVLTF

J: TRBJ2-3
V: TRBV4-3
size: few
D: -
DNA: TGCGCCAGCAGCCAAGGGCTTCCGGGGGATACGCAGTATTTT
CDR3: CASSQGLPGDTQYF

J: TRBJ1-1
V: TRBV29-1
size: few
D: TRBD1
DNA: TGCAGCGTTCGGCAGGGGGGAACTGAAGCTTTCTTT
CDR3: CSVRQGGTEAFF

J: TRBJ2-7
V: TRBV27
size: -
D: -
DNA: TGTGTCAGCAGTTTAGGGAGCGAGCAGTACTTC
CDR3: CVSSLGSEQYF

J: TRBJ1-1
V: TRBV18
size: -
D: -
DNA: TGTGCCAGCTCACCACTAGGGACCGGGTCTTTCTTT
CDR3: CASSPLGTGSFF

J: TRBJ2-2
V: TRBV5-1
size: few
D: -
DNA: TGCGCCAGCAGCTACCTTCAGGGGTCGGGGGAGCTGTTTTTT
CDR3: CASSYLQGSGELFF

J: TRBJ2-7
V: TRBV5-6
size: -
D: TRBD1
DNA: TGTGCCAGCAGCTGCGAGACAGGGATCTACGAGCAGTACTTC
CDR3: CASSCETGIYEQYF

J: TRBJ1-2
V: TRBV27
size: -
D: -
DNA: TGTGCCAGCAGTGTAGAAGGGAACGGCTATGGCTACACCTTC
CDR3: CASSVEGNGYGYTF

J: TRBJ1-1
V: TRBV10-3
size: few
D: TRBD1
DNA: TGTGCCATCGCGGGACAGGGGCGGAACACTGAAGCTTTCTTT
CDR3: CAIAGQGRNTEAFF

J: TRBJ2-4
V: TRBV20-1
size: few
D: -
DNA: TGCAGTGCTGCGGTGGGGGGTTTCATTCAGTACTTC
CDR3: CSAAVGGFIQYF

J: TRBJ2-3
V: TRBV5-1
size: -
D: -
DNA: TGCGCCAGCAGCTCAGGGGACTACAGCACAGATACGCAGTATTTT
CDR3: CASSSGDYSTDTQYF

J: TRBJ2-1
V: TRBV4-3
size: many
D: TRBD2
DNA: TGCGCCAGCAGCCAAGATCCTACCCTAGCGGCCAATGAGCAGTTCTTC
CDR3: CASSQDPTLAANEQFF

J: TRBJ2-1
V: TRBV11-2
size: many
D: -
DNA: TGTGCCAGCAGCTCCCCCATCCGGGGGAGGAATGAGCAGTTCTTC
CDR3: CASSSPIRGRNEQFF

J: TRBJ2-5
V: TRBV5-4
size: few
D: -
DNA: TGTGCCAGCAGCCCGGACAGCGACATTGAGGAGACCCAGTACTTC
CDR3: CASSPDSDIEETQYF

J: TRBJ2-1
V: TRBV27
size: few
D: TRBD2
DNA: TGTGCCAGCAGTTTATCTAGCGGGAGTAACTATGAGCAGTTCTTC
CDR3: CASSLSSGSNYEQFF

J: TRBJ2-3
V: TRBV6-1
size: few
D: TRBD2
DNA: TGTGCCAGCCATTACCCGACTAGCAATGCAGATACGCAGTATTTT
CDR3: CASHYPTSNADTQYF

J: TRBJ2-1
V: TRBV5-1
size: few
D: -
DNA: TGCGCCAGCAGCTTAAAGGGGGGGGGTAATGAGCAGTTCTTC
CDR3: CASSLKGGGNEQFF

J: TRBJ1-2
V: TRBV6-5
size: few
D: -
DNA: TGTGCCAGCAGTTACTCTGGCAGTAGCTATGGCTACACCTTC
CDR3: CASSYSGSSYGYTF

J: TRBJ2-2
V: TRBV10-2
size: -
D: -
DNA: TGCGCCAGCAGATACGAGGGTATTGACACCGGGGAGCTGTTTTTT
CDR3: CASRYEGIDTGELFF

J: TRBJ1-5
V: TRBV20-1
size: -
D: TRBD1
DNA: TGCAGTGCCCTTGAACAGGGGGCTTTTAATCAGCCCCAGCATTTT
CDR3: CSALEQGAFNQPQHF

J: TRBJ1-1
V: TRBV6-5
size: -
D: -
DNA: TGTGCCAGCAGTTCGGTGCGGCGCGGGGAGGACACTGAAGCTTTCTTT
CDR3: CASSSVRRGEDTEAFF

J: TRBJ2-7
V: TRBV28
size: -
D: -
DNA: TGTGCCAGCAGCGGAAAACAGGGATCCCCCTACGAGCAGTACTTC
CDR3: CASSGKQGSPYEQYF

J: TRBJ2-7
V: TRBV3-1
size: -
D: TRBD1
DNA: TGTGCCAGCAGCCAAGATCCGGGACAGGGTCACTACGAGCAGTACTTC
CDR3: CASSQDPGQGHYEQYF

J: TRBJ1-4
V: TRBV3-1
size: few
D: -
DNA: TGTGCCAGCAGCCTAACCGGGGCCGATAATGAAAAACTGTTTTTT
CDR3: CASSLTGADNEKLFF

J: TRBJ2-7
V: TRBV7-3
size: many
D: -
DNA: TGTGCCAGCAGCTTACGCCCCATCGACGAGCAGTACTTC
CDR3: CASSLRPIDEQYF

J: TRBJ2-5
V: TRBV18
size: many
D: -
DNA: TGTGCCAGCTCGCCAGGACTCGGCCAAGAGACCCAGTACTTC
CDR3: CASSPGLGQETQYF

J: TRBJ2-5
V: TRBV20-1
size: few
D: TRBD1
DNA: TGCAGTGCTAGATCCGGGACAGGGGAGGAGACCCAGTACTTC
CDR3: CSARSGTGEETQYF

J: TRBJ2-5
V: TRBV5-1
size: many
D: TRBD1
DNA: TGCGCCAGCAGCGGTGGACAGGCACGACCAGGGAAAGAGACCCAGTACTTC
CDR3: CASSGGQARPGKETQYF

J: TRBJ2-7
V: TRBV12-3/TRBV12-4
size: few
D: TRBD1
DNA: TGTGCCAGCAGTCCGATCTTCCGGGACAGTTATTACGAGCAGTACTTC
CDR3: CASSPIFRDSYYEQYF

J: TRBJ2-3
V: TRBV12-3/TRBV12-4
size: -
D: TRBD2
DNA: TGTGCCAGCAGTTCCCCTTATCTGGCGGGAGTTATAGATACGCAGTATTTT
CDR3: CASSSPYLAGVIDTQYF

J: TRBJ2-1
V: TRBV6-5
size: -
D: -
DNA: TGTGCCAGCAGTATCGCTAGCAGGACGGGGAATGAGCAGTTCTTC
CDR3: CASSIASRTGNEQFF

J: TRBJ2-3
V: TRBV12-5
size: once
D: TRBD1
DNA: TGTGCTAGTGGGACAGGGTTCGGCACAGATACGCAGTATTTT
CDR3: CASGTGFGTDTQYF